The 21 T cell receptor beta chains below all came from one sample that was sequenced in a study of blood T cell repertoires in COVID-19 (dated by TCRdb to about 2020). Libraries were made using the immunoSEQ multiplex PCR assay. TCRdb took this table from immuneACCESS and kept in-frame rearrangements with V and J called. Such tables lack part of the clones; where checked against another copy, unresolved V genes explain under half of the gap, and the rest is unexplained. The sample table holds 310,000 or so clones, of which roughly 89% were seen once. About 5.7% of the sample goes to the ten largest clones. Material: PBMCs or T cells enriched from blood (not recorded which). These receptors all come from a woman between 35 and 50 years old who had recovered from COVID-19.

The count of this clone is one. J is TRBJ1-1 and V is TRBV5-4; possibly TRBD1 for D (5 bases). Trimming shortened V by 7 bases and J by 7 bases, and 14 bases separated the two germline ends. The CDR3 length is 12 residues. Germline CDR1 reads SGHNT; CDR2 reads YYREEE (reference sequence). CDR3: CASGLWGGEAFF. As DNA, the CDR3 is TGTGCCAGCGGACTATGGGGGGGTGAAGCTTTCTTT. Combining the CDR3 with reference TRBV5-4 and TRBJ1-1 gives the whole variable domain ETGVTQSPTHLIKTRGQQVTLRCSSQSGHNTVSWYQQALGQGPQFIFQYYREEENGRGNFPPRFSGLQFPNYSSELNVNALELDDSALYLCASGLWGGEAFFGQGTRLTVV.

The chain uses TRBV27 and TRBJ2-7; TRBD2 might be the D (6 bases). This CDR3 comprises 16 residues. CDR1 MNHEY and CDR2 SMNVEV come from the germline V gene (reference sequence). Between the trimmed V and J ends, which lost 3 bases and 2 bases, there was a span of 17 bases. The CDR3 spells CASSFDPLAPTYEQYF. CDR3 nucleotides: TGTGCCAGCAGTTTCGACCCCCTAGCGCCTACCTACGAGCAGTACTTC.

J is TRBJ1-2 and V is TRBV21-1; TRBD1, the D gene given by the table, was not confirmed from the DNA. TRBV21-1 is tagged as a pseudogene. This CDR3 is 18 amino acids long. The CDR3 DNA follows: TGTGCCAGCAGCACCCCTCCCGCAGGGAAGGACGGTAACTATGGCTACACCTTC. The encoded protein is CASSTPPAGKDGNYGYTF.

This chain joins TRBV7-8 and TRBJ2-1; D may be TRBD2 (6 bases). The CDR3 length is 14 residues. CDR1 SGHVS and CDR2 FQNEAQ come from the germline V gene. Trimming cost V 7 bases and J 7 bases, with 17 bases left between them. The CDR3: CASINLLAPNEQFF. In nucleotides, the CDR3 is TGTGCCAGCATCAACTTACTAGCTCCTAATGAGCAGTTCTTC. The variable domain in full, completed from reference TRBV7-8 and TRBJ2-1, reads GAGVSQSPRYKVAKRGQDVALRCDPISGHVSLFWYQQALGQGPEFLTYFQNEAQLDKSGLPSDRFFAERPEGSVSTLKIQRTQQEDSAVYLCASINLLAPNEQFFGPGTRLTVL.

The V call is TRBV2, the J call TRBJ2-3, with 7 positions matching TRBD2. Per germline, CDR1 SNHLY and CDR2 FYNNEI. The CDR3 has 15 residues. The junction had 6 bases not matched to a gene; V was cut back by 6 bases and J by 0 bases. Here the CDR3 DNA reads TGTGCCAGCAGAGACACTAGCGTGAGCACAGATACGCAGTATTTT. Its translation: CASRDTSVSTDTQYF.

This clone was observed a handful of times. The genes are TRBV29-1 and TRBJ1-1; TRBD1 aligns across 11 bases. CDR1 and CDR2 (germline): SQVTM, ANQGSEA. This CDR3 has 15 amino acids. V trimming: 7 bases; J trimming: 4 bases; junction bases outside the gene matches: 11. The CDR3 DNA is TGCAGCGCCCGGACAGGGGGCTATGTGGGCACTGAAGCTTTCTTT. Protein: CSARTGGYVGTEAFF. The variable domain in full, with the rest retrieved from reference TRBV29-1 and TRBJ1-1, is SAVISQKPSRDICQRGTSLTIQCQVDSQVTMMFWYRQQPGQSLTLIATANQGSEATYESGFVIDKFPISRPNLTFSTLTVSNMSPEDSSIYLCSARTGGYVGTEAFFGQGTRLTVV.

The sample holds a few counts of this clone. The rearrangement uses TRBV30 and TRBJ1-2; 7 bases align to TRBD1. The CDR3 has 18 amino acids. With V trimmed by 6 bases and J by 5 bases, 24 bases remained unmatched. Germline V gene lookup returns CDR1 GTSNPN and CDR2 SVGIG (reference sequence). CDR3 loop: CACRPRNRRGRPEYGYTF. CDR3 bases: TGTGCCTGTAGGCCCCGTAATCGAAGGGGGCGGCCAGAATATGGCTACACCTTC.

The chain links TRBV14 to TRBJ2-7, with TRBD1 matching over 8 bases. Looked up from germline, CDR1 is SGHDN and CDR2 is FVKESK. This CDR3 has 13 amino acids. Trimming cost V 4 bases and J 5 bases; bases outside gene matches: 4. The CDR3 region is CASSLQGADEQYF. As DNA, the CDR3 is TGTGCCAGCAGCCTTCAGGGGGCGGACGAGCAGTACTTC.

The V call is TRBV7-2, the J call TRBJ1-2, with a possible D match to TRBD1 (5 bases). CDR3 length: 13 residues. Germline CDR1 SGHTA, CDR2 FQGNSA. V dropped 1 base and J dropped 7 bases, with 10 bases sitting between them. The CDR3 loop reads CASSLGVRGGYTF. The DNA for the CDR3 is TGTGCCAGCAGCTTAGGCGTAAGGGGTGGCTACACCTTC.

The chain has TRBV28 and TRBJ1-6, with D tentatively TRBD1 (6 bases). The CDR3 runs 14 residues. The V gene lost 5 bases and the J gene lost 10 bases, with 15 bases spanning the gap. Germline CDR1 MDHEN, CDR2 SYDVKM. The CDR3 sequence: CASSTVDRNSPLHF. The CDR3, as DNA: TGTGCCAGCAGTACCGTTGACAGGAACTCACCCCTCCACTTT. Full variable domain (remainder filled in from reference TRBV28 and TRBJ1-6): DVKVTQSSRYLVKRTGEKVFLECVQDMDHENMFWYRQDPGLGLRLIYFSYDVKMKEKGDIPEGYSVSREKKERFSLILESASTNQTSMYLCASSTVDRNSPLHFGNGTRLTVT.

The gene calls are TRBV7-2 and TRBJ1-6; tentatively, D is TRBD1 (5 bases). The CDR3 is 15 residues long. V lost 1 base, J lost 9 bases, and 13 bases lay in between. Looked up from germline, CDR1 is SGHTA and CDR2 is FQGNSA. The CDR3 is CASSLVGGGGSPLHF. DNA for the CDR3: TGTGCCAGCAGCTTAGTTGGCGGGGGAGGTTCACCCCTCCACTTT.

This sequence joins TRBV6-5 and TRBJ2-2; D gene unclear. The CDR3 is 14 residues long. Trimming took off 0 bases at V and 5 bases at J, with 7 bases between the two ends. CDR1 is MNHEY and CDR2 is SVGAGI in the germline V gene. This CDR3 is CASSYSRETGELFF. DNA for the CDR3: TGTGCCAGCAGTTACTCGCGAGAGACCGGGGAGCTGTTTTTT.

The gene calls are TRBV19 and TRBJ2-5; tentatively, D is TRBD1 (6 bases). V gave up 6 bases and J gave up 4 bases, with 15 bases separating them. The CDR3 sequence is 14 residues long. Germline values: CDR1 LNHDA, CDR2 SQIVND (reference sequence). The CDR3 DNA reads TGTGCCAGTAGCCGACAGGACCCGGCAGAGACCCAGTACTTC. Translating it yields CASSRQDPAETQYF. The whole variable domain, filled in from reference TRBV19 and TRBJ2-5, reads DGGITQSPKYLFRKEGQNVTLSCEQNLNHDAMYWYRQDPGQGLRLIYYSQIVNDFQKGDIAEGYSVSREKKESFPLTVTSAQKNPTAFYLCASSRQDPAETQYFGPGTRLLVL.

The chain carries TRBV28 and TRBJ1-3; D is unclear. Germline CDR1 reads MDHEN; CDR2 reads SYDVKM. This CDR3 comprises 15 residues. V was cut by 3 bases and J by 7 bases, with 16 bases left in between. CDR3 DNA: TGTGCCAGCAGTTTTGGAGGTCCTGAAGGCAACACCATATATTTT. Protein: CASSFGGPEGNTIYF.

The chain joins TRBV2 to TRBJ2-5; the D gene is possibly TRBD1 (6 bases). The CDR3 is 16 residues long. Germline CDR1 reads SNHLY; CDR2 reads FYNNEI. Trimming removed 0 bases from V and 0 bases from J, with 11 bases in between. The CDR3 protein is CASSEALRGNQETQYF. The CDR3 nucleotides read TGTGCCAGCAGTGAAGCGCTTAGGGGGAACCAAGAGACCCAGTACTTC.

V is TRBV19 and J is TRBJ2-2; a possible D gene is TRBD1 (6 bases). Deletions cut 4 bases from V and 2 bases from J, with 11 bases between. CDR1 LNHDA and CDR2 SQIVND come from the germline V gene (reference sequence). The CDR3 has 15 residues. The CDR3: CASSTGDINTGELFF. The CDR3 DNA reads as TGTGCCAGTAGTACAGGGGATATAAACACCGGGGAGCTGTTTTTT.

This chain joins TRBV7-2 and TRBJ2-5; a possible D gene is TRBD1 (5 bases). Germline V gene lookup returns CDR1 SGHTA and CDR2 FQGNSA. V lost 5 bases to trimming and J lost 7 bases, with 20 bases between them. This CDR3 is 15 amino acids long. The CDR3 reads CASSILQAPRGTQYF. CDR3 DNA: TGTGCCAGCAGCATCCTACAGGCCCCCCGCGGGACCCAGTACTTC.

This chain connects TRBV5-8 to TRBJ2-3, with D hard to call. The CDR3 is 11 amino acids. V shed 7 bases and J shed 8 bases, with 11 bases lying between them. The germline V gene has CDR1 SGHTS and CDR2 YDEGEE. CDR3 nucleotides: TGTGCCAGCCCCATAGTCGGTACGCAGTATTTT. The encoded protein is CASPIVGTQYF.

This rearrangement joins TRBV23-1 to TRBJ2-4, with TRBD1 matching 7 bases. TRBV23-1 is placed among ORFs of uncertain function. J was trimmed by 5 bases and V by 0 bases; bases with no gene match: 19. The CDR3 contains 20 residues. The CDR3: CASSQSFSLRGQKEENIQYF. The DNA of the CDR3 is TGCGCCAGCAGTCAATCGTTTTCCCTAAGGGGGCAAAAGGAGGAAAACATTCAGTACTTC.

The chain employs TRBV19 and TRBJ2-7, with 8 bases identical to TRBD2. This CDR3 has 14 amino acids. The germline gives CDR1 LNHDA, CDR2 SQIVND (reference sequence). The V and J ends lost 2 bases and 2 bases, in that order; junction bases with no gene match: 2. CDR3 sequence (DNA): TGTGCCAGTAGTATAACAGCGGGAGCCTACGAGCAGTACTTC. Encoded protein: CASSITAGAYEQYF.

V is TRBV9 and J is TRBJ2-2, with D tentatively TRBD2 (5 bases). The CDR3 consists of 12 residues. Per the germline V gene, CDR1 is SGDLS and CDR2 is YYNGEE. The V and J ends lost 7 bases and 6 bases respectively, with 10 bases between them. CDR3 DNA: TGTGCCAGCTCCCGGGGTCCCGGGGAGCTGTTTTTT. It encodes CASSRGPGELFF.